This T cell receptor (beta chain) was sequenced for a study of blood T cell repertoires in COVID-19 (dated by TCRdb to 2020 to 2021). Regarding the complete study: Samples covering the acute and convalescent phases of COVID-19 were provided by collaborators in the United States, Italy and Spain. The prospective study material was composed of cDNA or gDNA derived from T cells, B-cell-depleted T cells, or PBMCs. Deeply sampled blood TCRbeta repertoires from subjects exposed to, actively infected with, or recovered from COVID-19 were included in the dataset. The repertoires were released in a freely available public database intended as a resource for research on the immune response to SARS-CoV-2. Samples came from the ongoing ImmuneRACE study (first 160 participants) plus 1,254 subjects from 6 global collaborators. Sample metadata almost always included a de-identified subject ID, COVID-19 status, age in years and sex. HLA class I and class II types, where available, came from metadata supplied by the sample provider rather than from assay-based typing. What the study reported, not specific to this receptor: The amount of clinical and demographic metadata varied by source and participant and was provided uncurated.

TCRbeta CDR3 regions were amplified from genomic DNA by means of the immunoSEQ Assay, a bias-controlled multiplex PCR. In the original analysis: The number of nucleated cells in each sample was estimated from the amplification of reference gene primers within the assay. To quantify the absolute abundance of each unique TCRbeta CDR3 rearrangement, sequence reads were collapsed and filtered. For each sample, productive Simpson clonality was calculated by taking the square root of Simpson's diversity index across productive rearrangements. TCRdb limited this immuneACCESS table to in-frame rearrangements with V and J called. A share of clones is missing; checked studies link under half to unresolved V genes, and the rest is unexplained. V and J calls and clone size are given by that table; D and trimming were obtained from the DNA. Here the sample has more than 75,000 clones; approximately 80% occur a single time. About 12% of the sample belongs to the ten largest clones.

A word on this clone: Its antigen remains unidentified. Base qualities were left out, and no much larger clone turns up one base away.

V drops 3 bases and J drops 0 bases, leaving 8 bases in between. Measured from the cysteine to the phenylalanine, the CDR3 is 13 residues long. Only the CDR3 portion is preserved as DNA: 39 bases, with reading frame beginning at the first base. The germline V gene encodes CDR1 DFQATT and CDR2 SNEGSKA (reference sequence). The collaborating institutions used their own protocols to collect whole blood in K2EDTA tubes. For TCRbeta analysis, collaborator samples were shipped as frozen whole blood, as isolated PBMCs, or as DNA extracted from either sample type. The chain is assembled from TRBV20-1 and TRBJ1-1; the D segment could be TRBD1, given 6 matching bases. The origin of this receptor is a human donor in a cohort sampled during active COVID-19. The specimen sequenced was peripheral blood. At the DNA level, the sequence is TGCAGTGCTAGTGGACAGTTGAACACTGAAGCTTTCTTT. Its translation reads: CSASGQLNTEAFF.